A selection of T cell receptor beta chains follows, all from one sample in a study of cytomegalovirus exposure and HLA in healthy donors. Profiling relied on immunoSEQ multiplex PCR, and the TCRdb table lists in-frame clones only, not all of them. This sample contains 75,000 to 85,000 clones. Sequencing input: PBMCs. Source of these receptors: a man aged 50 to 59 in good health and CMV-seronegative. The CDR3 runs from the conserved cysteine through the conserved F or W. Fields, in order: D gene, J gene, V gene, CDR3 protein, CDR3 DNA. D genes are given only for firm matches.

NA	TRBJ2-1	TRBV7-3	CASSLNGRVDEQFF	TGTGCCAGCAGCTTAAACGGCAGGGTGGATGAGCAGTTCTTC
NA	TRBJ1-2	TRBV9	CASSDRQSYGYTF	TGTGCCAGCAGCGATAGACAGAGTTATGGCTACACCTTC
NA	TRBJ1-6	TRBV9	CASSARLGAGNSPLHF	TGTGCCAGCAGCGCCCGCCTAGGGGCAGGGAACTCACCCCTCCACTTT
NA	TRBJ1-5	TRBV6-1	CASSANRVEQPQHF	TGTGCCAGCAGTGCGAACAGGGTAGAGCAGCCCCAGCATTTT
TRBD2	TRBJ2-1	TRBV28	CASRAGTSPYNEQFF	TGTGCCAGCAGGGCCGGGACTAGCCCCTACAATGAGCAGTTCTTC
NA	TRBJ2-7	TRBV7-8	CASSHTQGYEQYF	TGTGCCAGCAGCCATACCCAGGGCTACGAGCAGTACTTC
TRBD1	TRBJ1-6	TRBV9	CASSSRTGRDSPLHF	TGTGCCAGCAGCTCCCGGACAGGGAGAGATTCACCCCTCCACTTT
NA	TRBJ2-7	TRBV18	CASSPPGEDEQYF	TGTGCCAGCTCACCACCAGGGGAGGACGAGCAGTACTTC
TRBD1	TRBJ1-5	TRBV6-5	CASSPGQGAYQPQHF	TGTGCCAGCAGCCCAGGACAGGGGGCATATCAGCCCCAGCATTTT
NA	TRBJ2-6	TRBV5-1	CASTGNRGGGGANVLTF	TGCGCCAGCACCGGAAACAGGGGAGGTGGTGGGGCCAACGTCCTGACTTTC
NA	TRBJ2-1	TRBV30	CAWSVGRGTHNEQFF	TGTGCCTGGAGTGTAGGTCGGGGAACGCACAATGAGCAGTTCTTC